The 22 T cell receptor beta chains below were found in one sample sequenced in a study of monozygotic twins with inflammatory bowel disease. TCRdb re-called the 5' RACE reads; one entry per CDR3 protein, DNA not given. The sample table includes a few hundred thousand distinct CDR3 sequences. Sequenced input: blood. These receptors originate from a human donor with ulcerative colitis or Crohn's disease, or a healthy co-twin of an affected twin (not recorded which).

This chain links TRBV5-1 with TRBJ1-2; the TCRdb call, TRBD1, lacks DNA for checking. The germline V gene encodes CDR1 SGHRS and CDR2 YFSETQ. The CDR3 has 12 amino acids. The chain's CDR3 is CASSPEGDGYTF.

V is TRBV7-2 and J is TRBJ1-1. This CDR3 has 12 residues. Germline values: CDR1 SGHTA, CDR2 FQGNSA. CDR3 protein: CASSLMSSWAFF.

V gene TRBV20-1 combines with J gene TRBJ1-1. This CDR3 is 13 amino acids long. Germline lookup yields CDR1 DFQATT and CDR2 SNEGSKA (reference sequence). The chain's CDR3 is CSARGAVNTEAFF.

This chain connects TRBV4-1 to TRBJ1-2; TCRdb lists TRBD1, though no DNA is available to test this call. This CDR3 is built from 14 residues. Looked up from germline, CDR1 is MGHRA and CDR2 is YSYEKL. This chain's CDR3 is CASSQEEQGYGYTF.

This chain connects TRBV14 to TRBJ2-1; TCRdb gives TRBD2 as the D gene, but with no DNA this cannot be confirmed. Germline-derived CDR1 and CDR2 are SGHDN and FVKESK. This CDR3 has 14 amino acids. CDR3 protein: CASSRLAGRNEQFF.

The rearrangement links TRBV4-1 to TRBJ1-3; the TCRdb D gene call, TRBD1, has no DNA to confirm it. The CDR3 is 17 amino acids. CDR1 is MGHRA, CDR2 YSYEKL, per germline. The CDR3: CASSQVDPVYSGNTIYF.

The CDR3: CSGGSSYNEQFF. The V and J genes are TRBV29-1 and TRBJ2-1. The germline V gene has CDR1 SQVTM and CDR2 ANQGSEA. The CDR3 length is 12 residues.

The gene calls are TRBV29-1 and TRBJ2-3. The CDR3 covers 13 residues. The germline V gene encodes CDR1 SQVTM and CDR2 ANQGSEA. CDR3 amino acids: CSVAVAAGDTQYF.

The rearrangement uses TRBV24-1 and TRBJ2-2; with no DNA, the TCRdb D assignment of TRBD1 cannot be verified. In germline, CDR1 is KGHDR, CDR2 SFDVKD. There are 14 residues in the CDR3. CDR3 in amino acids: CATSPGQGTGELFF.

The rearrangement links TRBV7-6 to TRBJ2-5; TCRdb returns TRBD1, unconfirmable since there is no DNA. Germline assignment: CDR1 SGHVS and CDR2 FNYEAQ. This CDR3 has 15 amino acids. The CDR3 spells CASSPRGGALETQYF.

The rearrangement uses TRBV20-1 and TRBJ2-3; the D call from TCRdb, TRBD2, cannot be confirmed without DNA. The CDR3 length is 13 residues. The germline CDR1 and CDR2 sequences are DFQATT and SNEGSKA (reference sequence). The CDR3 protein is CSAMGSETDTQYF.

This rearrangement joins TRBV4-2 to TRBJ2-3; lacking DNA, the TRBD1 call made by TCRdb goes unchecked. CDR3 length: 16 residues. CDR1 and CDR2 from the germline V gene are LGHNA and YNFKEQ. CDR3 in amino acids: CASRIDVRGRANTQYF.

The chain has TRBV3-1 and TRBJ2-7. Germline loops: CDR1 LGHDT, CDR2 YNNKEL (reference sequence). The CDR3 is 12 amino acids. CDR3 in amino acids: CASSHDTYEQYF.

The chain is built from TRBV10-3 and TRBJ1-2; TCRdb's D call of TRBD1 is untestable without DNA. The germline V gene has CDR1 ENHRY and CDR2 SYGVKD. This CDR3 is 15 amino acids long. CDR3 sequence reads: CATKPPMDSNYGYTF.

V usage is TRBV29-1 and J usage is TRBJ1-2; absent DNA, TCRdb's TRBD1 call cannot be checked. The CDR3 consists of 14 residues. Germline loops: CDR1 SQVTM, CDR2 ANQGSEA. CDR3 residues: CSVAGNRGPYGYTF.

This sequence joins TRBV6-2 or TRBV6-3 and TRBJ2-5; TCRdb proposes TRBD2, but this gene call is untestable without DNA. Germline loops: CDR1 MNHEY, CDR2 SVGEGT. This CDR3 region has 16 residues. CDR3 protein: CASITSLGGGGETQYF.

CDR3 in amino acids: CASGLGLRELGEQYF. The chain carries TRBV12-5 and TRBJ2-7. The germline gives CDR1 LGHNT, CDR2 FRNRAP. This CDR3 is 15 amino acids long.

The genes are TRBV2 and TRBJ1-2; checking the TCRdb D call of TRBD1 is not possible without DNA. Germline V gene lookup returns CDR1 SNHLY and CDR2 FYNNEI. The CDR3 runs 14 residues. CDR3 protein: CASSYTTENYGYTF.

The chain uses TRBV23-1 and TRBJ2-1; TCRdb picks TRBD1, but there is no DNA to check that call. TRBV23-1 is flagged as an ORF with uncertain function. CDR3 length equals 13 residues. This chain's CDR3 is CASRHTGGREQFF.

The chain is built from TRBV20-1 and TRBJ2-7; as DNA is missing, the TRBD1 call by TCRdb cannot be tested. CDR1 is DFQATT, CDR2 SNEGSKA, per germline (reference sequence). This CDR3 is 14 amino acids long. The CDR3 loop is CSARGGQDSYEQYF.

The rearrangement links TRBV5-1 to TRBJ2-5; TCRdb's assignment of TRBD1 cannot be checked, as there is no DNA. This CDR3 region has 15 residues. CDR1 is SGHRS and CDR2 is YFSETQ in the germline V gene. The CDR3 loop is CASSLPGHRKETQYF.

This chain links TRBV6-1 with TRBJ2-5; no DNA is available, so the TRBD1 call from TCRdb remains unchecked. This CDR3 is built from 14 residues. Germline CDR1 reads MNHNS; CDR2 reads SASEGT. The CDR3 loop reads CASSEAGGKGTQYF.